This TCR beta chain appears in the sequencing data of a study of T cell responses to AZD1222 COVID-19 vaccine. The CDR3 totals 11 residues. V lost 5 bases to trimming and J lost 8 bases, with 7 bases between them. CDR1 is ENHRY, CDR2 SYGVKD, per germline. The protocol was immunoSEQ multiplex PCR, while the TCRdb copy is restricted to in-frame clones and leaves out a portion. This sample has 60,000 to 75,000 clones; roughly 82% occur once, and the top ten carry roughly 20%. The study, taken as a whole, reports: Females outnumbered males among donors, who were mostly white British; clonal diversity was possibly underestimated. Spike-specific TCR breadth and depth went up after people got two AZD1222 doses.

On this clone: Antigen unknown.

The chain is built from TRBV10-3 and TRBJ2-1, with unresolved D. The source of this sequence is an adult in good health. Material: peripheral blood, obtained on day 0 of AZD1222 vaccination. The CDR3 coding sequence is TGTGCCATCAGTTTGAGTCATGAGCAGTTCTTC. Translated: CAISLSHEQFF.